This T cell receptor beta chain appears in the sequencing data of a study of Graves' ophthalmopathy and Graves' hyperthyroidism. Whole-study results and caveats: Among expanded thyroid clonotypes above 0.001 frequency, most also occurred in blood.

This clonotype was counted many times. Its antigen is as yet unknown. Excluded: other autoimmune disease, uncontrolled infection, pregnancy or lactation. Germline CDR1 is MNHNS and CDR2 is SASEGT. The V and J ends lost 5 bases and 4 bases, in that order; junction bases with no gene match: 6. The CDR3 is made up of 14 amino acids. The TCR beta CDR3 regions underwent amplification from RNA transcripts. Investigators did first-round RT-PCR with HTBI primers, then second-round multiplex PCR. From the multiplex PCR reads, TCRdb called clonotypes with MiXCR, one entry per CDR3 protein. The sample has about 220,000 distinct CDR3 sequences; about 22% are singletons.

Sequencing was done on a sample of peripheral blood. This TCR came from a woman between 45 and 60 years old with Graves' ophthalmopathy. V gene TRBV6-1 combines with J gene TRBJ2-7; 9 positions agree with TRBD1. CDR3 loop: CASSRDRVSYEQYF. The CDR3 nucleotides are TGTGCCAGCAGTAGGGACAGGGTCTCTTACGAGCAGTACTTC.